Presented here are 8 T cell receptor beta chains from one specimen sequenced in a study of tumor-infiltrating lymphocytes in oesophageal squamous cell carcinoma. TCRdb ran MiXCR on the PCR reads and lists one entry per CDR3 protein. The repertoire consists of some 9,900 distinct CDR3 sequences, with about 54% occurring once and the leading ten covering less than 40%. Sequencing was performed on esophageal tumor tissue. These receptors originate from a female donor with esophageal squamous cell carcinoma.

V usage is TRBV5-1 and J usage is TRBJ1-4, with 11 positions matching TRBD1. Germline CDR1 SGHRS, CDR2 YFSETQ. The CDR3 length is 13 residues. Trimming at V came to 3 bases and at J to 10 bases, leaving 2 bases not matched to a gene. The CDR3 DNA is TGCGCCAGCAGCTCGGACAGGGGGCTAAAACTGTTTTTT. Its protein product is CASSSDRGLKLFF.

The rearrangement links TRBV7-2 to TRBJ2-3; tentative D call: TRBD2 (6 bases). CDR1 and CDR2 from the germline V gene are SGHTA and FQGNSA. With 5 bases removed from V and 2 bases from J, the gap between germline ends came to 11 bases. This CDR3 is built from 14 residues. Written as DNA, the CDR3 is TGTGCCAGCAGCCTGGACTACATCACAGATACGCAGTATTTT. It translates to CASSLDYITDTQYF. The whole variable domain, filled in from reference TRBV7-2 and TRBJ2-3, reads GAGVSQSPSNKVTEKGKDVELRCDPISGHTALYWYRQSLGQGLEFLIYFQGNSAPDKSGLPSDRFSAERTGGSVSTLTIQRTQQEDSAVYLCASSLDYITDTQYFGPGTRLTVL.

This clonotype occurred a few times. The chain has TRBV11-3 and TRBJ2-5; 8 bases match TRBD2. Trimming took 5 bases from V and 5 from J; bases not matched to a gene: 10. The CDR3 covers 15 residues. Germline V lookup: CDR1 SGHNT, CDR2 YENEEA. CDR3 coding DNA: TGTGCCAGCAGCGCGGGAGGAGGGAGTCAGGAGACCCAGTACTTC. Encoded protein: CASSAGGGSQETQYF.

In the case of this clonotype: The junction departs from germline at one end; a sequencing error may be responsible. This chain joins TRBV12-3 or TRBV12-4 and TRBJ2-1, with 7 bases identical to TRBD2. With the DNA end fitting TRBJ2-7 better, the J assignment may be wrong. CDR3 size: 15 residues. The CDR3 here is CAGSPSREGAGEQYF. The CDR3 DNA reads TGTGCCGGCAGTCCCTCGAGGGAGGGCGCGGGCGAGCAGTACTTC.

The CDR3 coding sequence is TGTGCCAGCAGCTCGCCAATTGGGACAGATCAAGAGACCCAGTACTTC. Translating gives CASSSPIGTDQETQYF. V is TRBV7-2 and J is TRBJ2-5; TRBD1 matches 7 bases. In germline, CDR1 is SGHTA, CDR2 FQGNSA. The CDR3 is made up of 16 amino acids. Trimming cost V 4 bases and J 2 bases; bases outside gene matches: 10.

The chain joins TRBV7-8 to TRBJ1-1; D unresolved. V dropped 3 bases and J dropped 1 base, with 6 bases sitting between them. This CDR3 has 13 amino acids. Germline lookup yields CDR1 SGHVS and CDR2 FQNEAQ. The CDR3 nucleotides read TGTGCCAGCAGCTTCCTTCAGAACACTGAAGCTTTCTTT. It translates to CASSFLQNTEAFF. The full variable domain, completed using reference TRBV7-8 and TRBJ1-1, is GAGVSQSPRYKVAKRGQDVALRCDPISGHVSLFWYQQALGQGPEFLTYFQNEAQLDKSGLPSDRFFAERPEGSVSTLKIQRTQQEDSAVYLCASSFLQNTEAFFGQGTRLTVV.

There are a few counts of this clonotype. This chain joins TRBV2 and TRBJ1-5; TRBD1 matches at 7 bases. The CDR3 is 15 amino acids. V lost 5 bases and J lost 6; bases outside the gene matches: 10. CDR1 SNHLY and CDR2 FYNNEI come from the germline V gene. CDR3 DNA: TGTGCCAGCAGTCAGTTCGTAGGGGGCAGTCAGCCCCAGCATTTT. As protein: CASSQFVGGSQPQHF. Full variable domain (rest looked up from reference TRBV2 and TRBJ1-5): EPEVTQTPSHQVTQMGQEVILRCVPISNHLYFYWYRQILGQKVEFLVSFYNNEISEKSEIFDDQFSVERPDGSNFTLKIRSTKLEDSAMYFCASSQFVGGSQPQHFGDGTRLSIL.

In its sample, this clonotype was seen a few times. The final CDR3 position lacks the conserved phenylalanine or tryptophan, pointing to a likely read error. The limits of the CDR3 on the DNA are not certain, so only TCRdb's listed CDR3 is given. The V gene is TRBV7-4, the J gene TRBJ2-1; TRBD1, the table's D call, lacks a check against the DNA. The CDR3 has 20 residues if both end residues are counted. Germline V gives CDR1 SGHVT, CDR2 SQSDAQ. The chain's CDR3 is CASSGERDRVSGANVLTFGN.